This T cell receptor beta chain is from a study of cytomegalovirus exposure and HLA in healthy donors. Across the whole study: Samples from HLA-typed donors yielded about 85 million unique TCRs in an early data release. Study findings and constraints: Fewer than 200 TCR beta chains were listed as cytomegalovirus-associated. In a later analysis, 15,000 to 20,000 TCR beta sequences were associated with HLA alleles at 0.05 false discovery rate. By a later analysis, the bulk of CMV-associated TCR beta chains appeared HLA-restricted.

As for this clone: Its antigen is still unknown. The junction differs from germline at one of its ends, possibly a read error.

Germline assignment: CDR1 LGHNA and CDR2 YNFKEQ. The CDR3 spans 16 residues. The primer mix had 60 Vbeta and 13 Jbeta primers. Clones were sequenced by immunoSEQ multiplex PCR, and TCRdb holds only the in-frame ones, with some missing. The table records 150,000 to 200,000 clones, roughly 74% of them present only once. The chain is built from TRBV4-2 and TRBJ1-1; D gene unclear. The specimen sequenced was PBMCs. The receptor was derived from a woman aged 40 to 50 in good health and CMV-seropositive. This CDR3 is CAGSQDSVGESTEAFF. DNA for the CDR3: TGTGCCGGCAGCCAAGATTCCGTCGGAGAGTCCACTGAAGCTTTCTTT.